This TCR beta chain was retrieved from a study of tumor and adjacent non-tumor tissue in lung cancer (dated by TCRdb to the late 2010s). Study-level background: Patients with adenocarcinoma (about 12), squamous cell carcinoma (2) and small cell lung cancer (1) were included in the cohort. Ages among the 15 or so patients ranged from about 30 to 85 years, there were 10 or so men and 5 women, and disease was at TNM stage I to III. The study compared bulk TCRbeta repertoires from lung tumor tissue and matched distant non-tumor lung tissue of about 14 lung cancer patients. A total of 95 million to 150 million productive TCRbeta reads were generated by sequencing, corresponding to an average of around 4 million reads per sample. Some 30 paired specimens, one tumor and one normal lung sample per patient, were profiled by TCRbeta CDR3 sequencing. The paper as a whole reports these results and caveats: Because peripheral blood was not sequenced, the blood TCRbeta repertoires of the lung cancer patients in the study went unexamined. Neither the sequencing platform nor unique molecular identifiers are mentioned in the methods. In normal lung, the top 100 clones accounted for a significantly larger cumulative share of the repertoire than in tumor tissue. TCR diversity (inverse Simpson) was significantly higher in tumor than in normal lung tissue (around 450 vs 150, P = 0.0075, Mann-Whitney U test). Only approximately 16 patients were included in the cohort, and the need for larger samples and more detailed clinical data was noted by the authors. TCR diversity was significantly higher in younger patients, and greater tumor TCR diversity was associated with shorter overall survival and shorter disease-free survival.

There are 12 amino acids in the CDR3, from cysteine to phenylalanine inclusive. The CDR3 DNA has 36 bases and is translated from base 1. CDR1 and CDR2, looked up from the germline V gene (reference sequence), are SGHKS and YYEKEE. In the case of this clonotype: Its antigen has not been determined. Sequence at one end of the junction differs from germline and may be a read error.

RNA was extracted from bulk unsorted tissue and checked for quality with a NanoDrop ND-1000 and an Agilent 2100. Donors were newly diagnosed lung cancer patients admitted for thoracic surgery in China between August and November 2014, without prior chemotherapy. Patients with previous radiotherapy or chemotherapy, or with another concurrent cancer, were excluded from the study. Surgical tissue pieces of about 1-2.1 cm3 were preserved in RNAlater solution and stored at -80 °C until use. The library was made by multiplex PCR. Data came from an Illumina HiSeq 2500. TCRbeta libraries were constructed through three rounds of nested PCR with primers (Table S4) according to protocols modified from ARM-PCR. Before sequencing, PCR products of 200-500 bp were cut from the gel and purified using the QIAquick gel extraction kit. For the original study's pipeline: Reads were cleaned with Trimmomatic, merged with FLASH into complete CDR3 sequences, and assigned to V(D)J germline segments with MiTCR. Clonal diversity was calculated as the inverse Simpson's index using VDJtools. In-frame sequences without a premature stop codon were defined as productive reads. The public sequencing data were trimmed at Q25 with fastp and processed into clonotypes with MiXCR by TCRdb, which kept only in-frame beta chains. Each entry is one CDR3 protein sequence, shown with its most common DNA and genes. The V and J calls, along with clone size, are taken from TCRdb and not from the paper's own processing. This sample gives approximately 120,000 distinct CDR3 sequences in total; roughly 73% of them show up just once. The ten largest account for about 39% of the sample.

Rearrangement joined TRBV5-5 to TRBJ2-7, and perhaps TRBD2 as D gene, on 5 matching bases. Sequencing used lung tumor tissue. The receptor's source is a woman aged 55-69 years with non-small cell lung cancer. The nucleotide sequence reads TGCGCCAGTAGCCTGGACGCGGGCGAGCACAACTTC. Its amino acids are CASSLDAGEHNF.